The 30 T cell receptor beta chains below come from one sample, sequenced in a study of regulatory T cells in long-lasting Graves disease (dated by TCRdb to 2020 to 2022). Reading the label with the study, this specimen's time point is: newly diagnosed GD, antithyroid drugs for less than 3 months. For both TCR sequencing and RNA sequencing, RNA was extracted from PBMCs in TRIzol. The library came from multiplex PCR. TCRdb records Illumina HiSeq 4000 as the sequencer. CDR3 regions were amplified by Arm-PCR with iRepertoire HTBI primers to construct TCR beta libraries. The public reads were reprocessed in TCRdb via fastp at Q25 and MiXCR, keeping in-frame beta chains. A single entry per CDR3 protein holds the most common genes and DNA from its merged rows. Across this sample there are around 500,000 distinct CDR3 sequences, with approximately 12% seen only once. The ten largest clones capture almost 9% of the sample.

This sample also appeared in a second study, on T cells in Graves' hyperthyroidism and ophthalmopathy.

The sample consisted of peripheral blood mononuclear cells (PBMCs), taken at new diagnosis, from a patient treated with antithyroid drugs. The receptors were gathered from a woman younger than 45 with Graves disease. Donor details come from another sample of the same person, matched by shared clones.

A word on this clonotype: A far larger clone is one base from this, pointing to a likely read error. The V call is TRBV18, the J call TRBJ2-3; TRBD1 might be the D (5 bases). Matching the DNA end better, TRBJ1-1 makes the J call doubtful. The CDR3 contains 16 residues. Germline V gives CDR1 KGHSH, CDR2 LQKENI. CDR3 amino acids: CASSPLGGMVDTGAFF. As DNA, the CDR3 is TGTGCCAGCTCACCCCTGGGGGGTATGGTTGACACTGGAGCTTTCTTT.

This clonotype was found many times. The V and J genes are TRBV20-1 and TRBJ1-4; D gene uncertain. The CDR3 sequence is 16 residues long. Germline CDR1 and CDR2: DFQATT and SNEGSKA (reference sequence). Trimming pared 0 bases from V and 8 bases from J, leaving 19 bases between. CDR3 DNA: TGCAGTGCTAGAGATCGGCAGAGACCGGCGGCGGAAAAACTGTTTTTT. Amino acid sequence: CSARDRQRPAAEKLFF.

This clonotype was observed at least ten times. The CDR3 here is CASSSRRSLRPVLTF. The CDR3 bases are TGTGCCAGCAGCTCCCGACGGAGCCTTCGACCCGTCCTGACTTTC. The chain has TRBV7-8 and TRBJ2-6; D remains ambiguous. CDR3 size: 15 residues. V was trimmed by 4 bases and J by 12 bases, leaving 19 bases between them. Per the germline V gene, CDR1 is SGHVS and CDR2 is FQNEAQ.

The chain combines TRBV4-3 with TRBJ2-1; 7 bases are a match to TRBD2. Germline CDR1 reads LGHNA; CDR2 reads YSLEER. The ends lost 1 base at V and 4 bases at J; junction bases unmatched: 4. The CDR3 sequence is 15 residues long. DNA for the CDR3: TGCGCCAGCAGCCAAGGGCTAGCGGATTACAATGAGCAGTTCTTC. It specifies CASSQGLADYNEQFF.

The sample holds many counts of this clonotype. V and J are TRBV12-5 and TRBJ2-1; D is perhaps TRBD2 (5 bases). Trimming shortened V by 1 base and J by 4 bases, and 8 bases separated the two germline ends. Germline CDR1 reads LGHNT; CDR2 reads FRNRAP. The CDR3 spans 14 residues. The CDR3 sequence is CASGLGESYNEQFF. The CDR3 bases are TGTGCTAGTGGTTTGGGGGAGTCTTACAATGAGCAGTTCTTC.

In its sample, this clonotype was seen a few times. This chain links TRBV3-1 with TRBJ2-2; 7 positions match TRBD2. With V trimmed by 8 bases and J by 4 bases, 10 bases remained unmatched. Looked up from germline, CDR1 is LGHDT and CDR2 is YNNKEL (reference sequence). The CDR3 loop spans 15 amino acids. The DNA for the CDR3 is TGTGCCAGCGGCTTTGGGGGGGGGTTCACCGGGGAGCTGTTTTTT. This codes for CASGFGGGFTGELFF.

This clonotype was picked up a small number of times. This chain uses TRBV27 with TRBJ2-6, with D tentatively TRBD2 (6 bases). In germline, CDR1 is MNHEY, CDR2 SMNVEV (reference sequence). The germline V and J ends were trimmed by 6 bases and 2 bases, with 11 bases remaining between them. The CDR3 spans 15 residues. The CDR3 DNA reads as TGTGCCAGCAGGGGGGGATTCCCTGGGGCCAACGTCCTGACTTTC. This encodes CASRGGFPGANVLTF. Using reference TRBV27 and TRBJ2-6 for the parts outside the CDR3, the full variable domain is EAQVTQNPRYLITVTGKKLTVTCSQNMNHEYMSWYRQDPGLGLRQIYYSMNVEVTDKGDVPEGYKVSRKEKRNFPLILESPSPNQTSLYFCASRGGFPGANVLTFGAGSRLTVL.

The chain links TRBV4-1 to TRBJ2-1; possibly TRBD2 for D (6 bases). This CDR3 has 13 amino acids. V lost 4 bases and J 6 bases, leaving 10 bases between the germline ends. The germline V gene encodes CDR1 MGHRA and CDR2 YSYEKL. The chain's CDR3 is CASSPGTLNEQFF. Here the CDR3 DNA reads TGCGCCAGCAGCCCCGGGACTCTCAATGAGCAGTTCTTC.

This clonotype appeared many times. Here the CDR3 reads CASSIGPAGPYGYTF. CDR3 coding DNA: TGTGCCAGTAGTATTGGCCCAGCAGGGCCCTATGGCTACACCTTC. The chain couples TRBV19 to TRBJ1-2; D may be TRBD1 (5 bases). The CDR3 covers 15 residues. Germline CDR1 reads LNHDA; CDR2 reads SQIVND (reference sequence). The V end lost 3 bases, the J end lost 4 bases, and 15 bases lay between the germline ends.

This chain links TRBV20-1 with TRBJ2-1, with D possibly matching TRBD1 (5 bases). V was shortened by 4 bases and J by 0 bases, with 13 bases between the two germline ends. CDR3 length equals 15 residues. Germline V gene sequence: CDR1 DFQATT, CDR2 SNEGSKA (reference sequence). The CDR3 reads CSATAVGHSYNEQFF. The CDR3 DNA reads TGCAGTGCTACGGCAGTAGGACACTCCTACAATGAGCAGTTCTTC.

This clonotype has at least ten counts. The chain joins TRBV11-3 to TRBJ1-6; no reliable D call. The germline gives CDR1 SGHNT, CDR2 YENEEA. CDR3 size: 15 residues. Trimming left V 0 bases short and J 4 bases short, with 7 bases between. The CDR3 loop reads CASSLDTGYNSPLHF. Here the CDR3 DNA reads TGTGCCAGCAGCTTAGATACGGGTTATAATTCACCCCTCCACTTT. The whole variable domain, remainder taken from reference TRBV11-3 and TRBJ1-6, is EAGVVQSPRYKIIEKKQPVAFWCNPISGHNTLYWYLQNLGQGPELLIRYENEEAVDDSQLPKDRFSAERLKGVDSTLKIQPAELGDSAVYLCASSLDTGYNSPLHFGNGTRLTVT.

This clonotype was seen repeatedly, ten times or more. J is TRBJ2-3 and V is TRBV7-2; no clear D. The CDR3 runs 15 residues. Trimming cost V 6 bases and J 0 bases, with 13 bases left between them. Germline CDR1 reads SGHTA; CDR2 reads FQGNSA. The DNA for the CDR3 is TGTGCCAGCAGTCCCTCGTCAACTAGCACAGATACGCAGTATTTT. The encoded protein is CASSPSSTSTDTQYF.

Worth noting for this clonotype: One base away lies a much larger clone, so this may be a sequencing read error. The V and J genes are TRBV6-1 and TRBJ2-7; 10 bases agree with TRBD1. Unmatched junction bases numbered 12, after V lost 6 bases and J lost 7 bases. Germline V CDR1 and CDR2: MNHNS, SASEGT. This CDR3 spans 15 amino acids. Written as DNA, the CDR3 is TGTGCCAGCAGATCCGGGACAGGGGTCTACAATGAGCAGTACTTC. Translating it yields CASRSGTGVYNEQYF.

This clonotype has a count of ten or more. V usage is TRBV12-3 or TRBV12-4 and J usage is TRBJ2-7; 7 nucleotides align to TRBD1. This CDR3 has 13 amino acids. V shed 7 bases, J shed 2 bases, and the junction held 5 bases outside the gene matches. Written as DNA, the CDR3 is TGTGCCAGCAACCTCGGGACAGCCTACGAGCAGTACTTC. This codes for CASNLGTAYEQYF.

This clonotype was detected ten times or more. The chain recombines TRBV10-3 with TRBJ2-2; D is unclear. Trimming removed 3 bases from V and 3 bases from J, with 5 bases in between. CDR1 and CDR2 from the germline V gene are ENHRY and SYGVKD. CDR3 length: 13 amino acids. The DNA of the CDR3 is TGTGCCATCAGTGATGAGGACACCGGGGAGCTGTTTTTT. Translated, it gives CAISDEDTGELFF.

Regarding this clonotype: At one boundary the junction diverges from the germline segment, which might be a read error. The J gene is TRBJ2-2, the V gene TRBV2, with D possibly TRBD2 on 6 matching bases. This CDR3 region has 10 residues. In germline, CDR1 is SNHLY, CDR2 FYNNEI. The CDR3 sequence is CASGAGYGIF. In DNA form, the CDR3 reads TGTGCCAGCGGAGCGGGTTATGGAATTTTT.

The chain recombines TRBV10-1 with TRBJ2-1; 10 nucleotides agree with TRBD2. With V trimmed by 5 bases and J by 6 bases, 7 bases remained unmatched. Germline V CDR1 and CDR2: WNHNN, SYGVQD (reference sequence). The CDR3 is 15 amino acids. CDR3 loop: CASSTAGGPINEQFF. CDR3 sequence (DNA): TGCGCCAGCAGTACAGCGGGAGGGCCGATCAATGAGCAGTTCTTC.

This clonotype was seen repeatedly, ten times or more. This chain uses TRBV7-9 with TRBJ2-3, with D perhaps matching TRBD2 (5 bases). This CDR3 has 12 amino acids. Germline-derived CDR1 and CDR2 are SEHNR and FQNEAQ (reference sequence). V lost 5 bases and J lost 10, with 13 bases in between. In DNA, the CDR3 is TGTGCCAGCAGCGCCACCGGGATTTCGCAGTATTTT. As protein: CASSATGISQYF.

This chain joins TRBV28 and TRBJ1-5, with unresolved D. The germline V and J ends were trimmed by 3 bases and 2 bases, with 11 bases remaining between them. The CDR3 sequence is 15 residues long. Per the germline V gene, CDR1 is MDHEN and CDR2 is SYDVKM. The CDR3 DNA sequence: TGTGCCAGCAGTTTCCCCCAAGGTGGCAATCAGCCCCAGCATTTT. This encodes CASSFPQGGNQPQHF.

The rearrangement uses TRBV7-2 and TRBJ2-4, with D perhaps being TRBD1 or TRBD2 (5 bases each). CDR1 and CDR2 from the germline V gene are SGHTA and FQGNSA. V was cut by 4 bases and J by 7 bases, with 14 bases left in between. The length of the CDR3 is 14 residues. The CDR3 DNA sequence: TGTGCCAGCAGCTCAGATGGGGGTTGGAACATTCAGTACTTC. Translating gives CASSSDGGWNIQYF. Full variable domain (remainder filled in from reference TRBV7-2 and TRBJ2-4): GAGVSQSPSNKVTEKGKDVELRCDPISGHTALYWYRQSLGQGLEFLIYFQGNSAPDKSGLPSDRFSAERTGGSVSTLTIQRTQQEDSAVYLCASSSDGGWNIQYFGAGTRLSVL.

This clonotype showed up just a few times. The chain joins TRBV18 to TRBJ1-2; D is undetermined. V was pared by 0 bases and J by 4 bases, with 9 bases between. The CDR3 length is 14 residues. Germline V gene lookup returns CDR1 KGHSH and CDR2 LQKENI. CDR3 DNA: TGTGCCAGCTCACCACCACGAATAAGCTATGGCTACACCTTC. Protein: CASSPPRISYGYTF. Using reference TRBV18 and TRBJ1-2 for the parts outside the CDR3, the full variable domain is NAGVMQNPRHLVRRRGQEARLRCSPMKGHSHVYWYRQLPEEGLKFMVYLQKENIIDESGMPKERFSAEFPKEGPSILRIQQVVRGDSAAYFCASSPPRISYGYTFGSGTRLTVV.

This clonotype was found many times. V usage is TRBV7-2 and J usage is TRBJ2-1, with 11 bases matching TRBD2. CDR3 size: 14 residues. The junction had 3 bases not matched to a gene; V was cut back by 2 bases and J by 9 bases. Germline V CDR1 and CDR2: SGHTA, FQGNSA. The CDR3: CASSLKLAGVEQFF. The CDR3 DNA follows: TGTGCCAGCAGCTTAAAACTAGCGGGAGTTGAGCAGTTCTTC.

Ten or more counts support this clonotype. The V gene is TRBV24-1, the J gene TRBJ2-7; no reliable D call. The CDR3 has 16 amino acids. CDR1 KGHDR and CDR2 SFDVKD come from the germline V gene. V was shortened by 9 bases and J by 3 bases, with 23 bases between the two germline ends. The CDR3 protein is CATREDRGPFLYEQYF. Here the CDR3 DNA reads TGTGCCACCCGAGAGGATAGAGGTCCTTTTCTCTACGAGCAGTACTTC.

This clonotype has a count of ten or more. The V call is TRBV2, the J call TRBJ2-5; the D is unclear. The germline gives CDR1 SNHLY, CDR2 FYNNEI. V was shortened by 7 bases and J by 4 bases, with 10 bases between the two germline ends. The CDR3 has 12 amino acids. CDR3 amino acids: CASNGGLETQYF. The CDR3, as DNA: TGTGCCAGCAACGGTGGGCTAGAGACCCAGTACTTC.

This clonotype has at least ten counts. V gene TRBV11-2 combines with J gene TRBJ2-6; no firm D call. Per germline, CDR1 SGHAT and CDR2 FQNNGV. V lost 5 bases to trimming and J lost 0 bases, with 14 bases between them. The CDR3 extends over 17 amino acids. This CDR3 is CASSKNSLISGANVLTF. DNA of the CDR3: TGTGCCAGCAGCAAGAATAGCCTGATCTCTGGGGCCAACGTCCTGACTTTC.

This clonotype has ten or more counts. V usage is TRBV7-2 and J usage is TRBJ1-1; D not resolved. Trimming took off 2 bases at V and 1 base at J, with 8 bases between the two ends. The CDR3 is 14 amino acids. Germline loops: CDR1 SGHTA, CDR2 FQGNSA. DNA for the CDR3: TGTGCCAGCAGCTTATTTCGAGAGAACACTGAAGCTTTCTTT. This translates into CASSLFRENTEAFF. Combining the CDR3 with reference TRBV7-2 and TRBJ1-1 gives the whole variable domain GAGVSQSPSNKVTEKGKDVELRCDPISGHTALYWYRQSLGQGLEFLIYFQGNSAPDKSGLPSDRFSAERTGGSVSTLTIQRTQQEDSAVYLCASSLFRENTEAFFGQGTRLTVV.

This chain connects TRBV19 to TRBJ1-2, with 7 bases that match TRBD1. Germline CDR1 is LNHDA and CDR2 is SQIVND (reference sequence). CDR3 length equals 14 residues. V shed 3 bases, J shed 3 bases, and the junction held 4 bases outside the gene matches. The CDR3 DNA reads TGTGCCAGTAGTATTAAGGGGGCGGACTATGGCTACACCTTC. Encoded protein: CASSIKGADYGYTF.

This clonotype was found many times. The V call is TRBV12-3 or TRBV12-4, the J call TRBJ2-7, with D perhaps matching TRBD2 (7 bases). V was shortened by 2 bases and J by 7 bases, with 12 bases between the two germline ends. The CDR3 contains 13 residues. CDR3 residues: CASSLRGGGEQYF. CDR3 bases: TGTGCCAGCAGTTTAAGGGGGGGGGGGGAGCAGTACTTC.

In this sample, this clonotype turned up many times. The chain carries TRBV28 and TRBJ2-5; D possibly matches TRBD1 or TRBD2 (5 bases each). CDR3 size: 15 residues. Trimming left V 1 base short and J 5 bases short, with 14 bases between. Germline CDR1 reads MDHEN; CDR2 reads SYDVKM. The CDR3 region has the DNA TGTGCCAGCAGTTTATTTGGGGGATCAAGGGAGACCCAGTACTTC. Residues: CASSLFGGSRETQYF.

This clonotype was seen many times. The chain employs TRBV19 and TRBJ2-7, with TRBD1 matching 9 bases. Germline V CDR1 and CDR2: LNHDA, SQIVND (reference sequence). With 5 bases clipped from V and 5 bases from J, the junction kept 10 bases outside the gene matches. This CDR3 has 15 amino acids. The CDR3 sequence: CASSASGTGLDEQYF. The DNA for the CDR3 is TGTGCCAGTAGTGCTTCCGGGACAGGGTTGGACGAGCAGTACTTC.